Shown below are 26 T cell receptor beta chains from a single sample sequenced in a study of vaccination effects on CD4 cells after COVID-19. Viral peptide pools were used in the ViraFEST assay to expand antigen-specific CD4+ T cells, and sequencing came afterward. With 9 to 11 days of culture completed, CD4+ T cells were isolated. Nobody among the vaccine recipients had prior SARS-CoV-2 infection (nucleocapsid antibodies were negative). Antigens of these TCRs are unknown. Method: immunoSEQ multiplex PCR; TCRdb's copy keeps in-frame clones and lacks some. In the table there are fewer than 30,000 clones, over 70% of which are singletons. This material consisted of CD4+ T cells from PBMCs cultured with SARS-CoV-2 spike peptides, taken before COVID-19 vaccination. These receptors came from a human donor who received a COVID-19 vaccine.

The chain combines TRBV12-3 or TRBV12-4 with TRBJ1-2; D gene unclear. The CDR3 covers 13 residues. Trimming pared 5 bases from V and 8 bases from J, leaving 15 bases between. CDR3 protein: CASSEKGSSGYTF. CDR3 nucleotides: TGTGCCAGCAGTGAGAAGGGATCCAGCGGCTACACCTTC.

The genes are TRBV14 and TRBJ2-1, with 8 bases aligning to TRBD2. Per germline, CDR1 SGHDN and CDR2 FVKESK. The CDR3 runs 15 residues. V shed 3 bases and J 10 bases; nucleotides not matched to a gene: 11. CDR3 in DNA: TGTGCCAGCAGCCAGGCGGGGGGCAAGTCGTGGGAGCAGTTCTTC. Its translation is CASSQAGGKSWEQFF. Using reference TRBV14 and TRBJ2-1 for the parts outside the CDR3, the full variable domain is EAGVTQFPSHSVIEKGQTVTLRCDPISGHDNLYWYRRVMGKEIKFLLHFVKESKQDESGMPNNRFLAERTGGTYSTLKVQPAELEDSGVYFCASSQAGGKSWEQFFGPGTRLTVL.

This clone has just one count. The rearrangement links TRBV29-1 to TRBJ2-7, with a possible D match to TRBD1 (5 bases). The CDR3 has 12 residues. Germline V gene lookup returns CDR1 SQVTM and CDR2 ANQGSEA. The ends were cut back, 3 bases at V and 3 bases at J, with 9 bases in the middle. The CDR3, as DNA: TGCAGCGTTGAGGGGCGGAACTACGAGCAGTACTTC. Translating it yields CSVEGRNYEQYF.

CDR3 sequence reads: CASSLDSGLAGGRDTQYF. The DNA for the CDR3 is TGTGCCAGCAGCTTAGATTCTGGACTAGCGGGGGGGAGAGATACGCAGTATTTT. The chain joins TRBV11-3 to TRBJ2-3, with TRBD2 matching 15 bases. This CDR3 is built from 18 residues. With 0 bases clipped from V and 5 bases from J, the junction kept 6 bases outside the gene matches. The V gene's germline CDR1 is SGHNT and CDR2 YENEEA.

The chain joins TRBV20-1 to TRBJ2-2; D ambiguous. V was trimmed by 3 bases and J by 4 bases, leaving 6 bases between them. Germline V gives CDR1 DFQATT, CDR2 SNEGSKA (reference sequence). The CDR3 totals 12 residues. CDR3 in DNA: TGCAGTGCTAGTCGGCTCACCGGGGAGCTGTTTTTT. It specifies CSASRLTGELFF.

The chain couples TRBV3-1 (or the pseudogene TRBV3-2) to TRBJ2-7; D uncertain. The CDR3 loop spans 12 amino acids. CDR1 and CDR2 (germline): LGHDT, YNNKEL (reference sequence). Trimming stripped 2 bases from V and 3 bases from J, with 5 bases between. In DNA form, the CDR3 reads TGTGCCAGCAGCCAAAATCGCTACGAGCAGTACTTC. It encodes CASSQNRYEQYF.

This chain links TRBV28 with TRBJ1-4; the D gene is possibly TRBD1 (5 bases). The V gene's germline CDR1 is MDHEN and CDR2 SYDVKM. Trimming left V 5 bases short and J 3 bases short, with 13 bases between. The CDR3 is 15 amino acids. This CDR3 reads CASSLGLGANEKLFF. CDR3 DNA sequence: TGTGCCAGCAGTCTGGGGCTAGGGGCTAATGAAAAACTGTTTTTT.

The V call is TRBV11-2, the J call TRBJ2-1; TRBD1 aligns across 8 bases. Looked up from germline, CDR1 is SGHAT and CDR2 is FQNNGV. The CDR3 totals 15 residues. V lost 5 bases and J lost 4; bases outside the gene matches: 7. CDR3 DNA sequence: TGTGCCAGCAGCCTAAGACAGGGGTCGTACAATGAGCAGTTCTTC. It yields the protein CASSLRQGSYNEQFF.

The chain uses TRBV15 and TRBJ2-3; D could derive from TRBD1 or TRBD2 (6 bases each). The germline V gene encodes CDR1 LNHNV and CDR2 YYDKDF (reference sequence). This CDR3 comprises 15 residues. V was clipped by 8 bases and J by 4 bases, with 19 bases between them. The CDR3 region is CATRRAGEDADTQYF. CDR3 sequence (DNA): TGTGCCACCCGGCGGGCAGGGGAGGACGCAGATACGCAGTATTTT. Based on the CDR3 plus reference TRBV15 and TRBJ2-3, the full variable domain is DAMVIQNPRYQVTQFGKPVTLSCSQTLNHNVMYWYQQKSSQAPKLLFHYYDKDFNNEADTPDNFQSRRPNTSFCFLDIRSPGLGDTAMYLCATRRAGEDADTQYFGPGTRLTVL.

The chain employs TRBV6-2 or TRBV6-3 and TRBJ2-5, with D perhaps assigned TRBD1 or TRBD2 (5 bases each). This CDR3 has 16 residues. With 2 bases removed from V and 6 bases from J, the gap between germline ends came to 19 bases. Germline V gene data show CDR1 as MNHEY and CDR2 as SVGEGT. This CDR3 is CASSYPPQGEGKTQYF. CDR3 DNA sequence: TGTGCCAGCAGTTACCCCCCCCAGGGTGAGGGGAAGACCCAGTACTTC.

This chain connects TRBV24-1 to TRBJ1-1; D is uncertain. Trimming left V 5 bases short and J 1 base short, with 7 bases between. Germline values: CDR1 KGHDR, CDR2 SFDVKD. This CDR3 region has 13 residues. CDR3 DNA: TGTGCCACCAGTGCTGGAAAGAACACTGAAGCTTTCTTT. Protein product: CATSAGKNTEAFF.

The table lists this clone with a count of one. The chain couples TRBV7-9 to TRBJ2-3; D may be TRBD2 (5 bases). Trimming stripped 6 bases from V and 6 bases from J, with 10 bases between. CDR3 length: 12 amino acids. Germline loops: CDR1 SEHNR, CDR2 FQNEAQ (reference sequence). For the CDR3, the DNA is TGTGCCAGCAGTAGTATAGCGGATACGCAGTATTTT. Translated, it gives CASSSIADTQYF.

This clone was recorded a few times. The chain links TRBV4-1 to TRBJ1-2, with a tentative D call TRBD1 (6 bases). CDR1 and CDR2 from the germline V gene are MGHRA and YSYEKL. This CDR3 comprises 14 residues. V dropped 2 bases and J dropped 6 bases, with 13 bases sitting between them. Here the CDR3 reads CASSQPQGGNGYTF. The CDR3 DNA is TGCGCCAGCAGCCAACCACAGGGCGGGAATGGCTACACCTTC.

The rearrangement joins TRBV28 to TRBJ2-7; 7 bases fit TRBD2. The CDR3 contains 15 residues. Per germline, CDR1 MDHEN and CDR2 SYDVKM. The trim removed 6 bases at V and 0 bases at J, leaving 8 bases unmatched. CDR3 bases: TGTGCCAGCAGCCCCGGGGGGATTGGCTCCTACGAGCAGTACTTC. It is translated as CASSPGGIGSYEQYF. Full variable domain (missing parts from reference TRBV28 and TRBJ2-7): DVKVTQSSRYLVKRTGEKVFLECVQDMDHENMFWYRQDPGLGLRLIYFSYDVKMKEKGDIPEGYSVSREKKERFSLILESASTNQTSMYLCASSPGGIGSYEQYFGPGTRLTVT.

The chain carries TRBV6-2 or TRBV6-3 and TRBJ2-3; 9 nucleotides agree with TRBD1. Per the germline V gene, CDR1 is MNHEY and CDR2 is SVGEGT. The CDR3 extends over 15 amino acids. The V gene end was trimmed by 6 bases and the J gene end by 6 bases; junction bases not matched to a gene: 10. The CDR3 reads CASSQQGAKWDTQYF. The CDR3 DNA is TGTGCCAGCAGCCAACAGGGGGCCAAATGGGATACGCAGTATTTT.

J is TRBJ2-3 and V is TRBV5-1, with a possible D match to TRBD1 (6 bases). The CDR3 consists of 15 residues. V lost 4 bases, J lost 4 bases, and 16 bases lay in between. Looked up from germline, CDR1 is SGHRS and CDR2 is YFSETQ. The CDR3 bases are TGCGCCAGCAGCGCTCAGGGGATCGGCGCAGATACGCAGTATTTT. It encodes CASSAQGIGADTQYF.

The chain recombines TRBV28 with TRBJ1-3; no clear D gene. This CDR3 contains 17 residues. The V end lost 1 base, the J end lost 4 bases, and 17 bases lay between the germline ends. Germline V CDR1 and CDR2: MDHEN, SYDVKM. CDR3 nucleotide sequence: TGTGCCAGCAGTTTATTGTCGTCGGAAGTGTCCGGAAACACCATATATTTT. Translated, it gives CASSLLSSEVSGNTIYF. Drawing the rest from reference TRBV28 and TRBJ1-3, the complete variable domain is DVKVTQSSRYLVKRTGEKVFLECVQDMDHENMFWYRQDPGLGLRLIYFSYDVKMKEKGDIPEGYSVSREKKERFSLILESASTNQTSMYLCASSLLSSEVSGNTIYFGEGSWLTVV.

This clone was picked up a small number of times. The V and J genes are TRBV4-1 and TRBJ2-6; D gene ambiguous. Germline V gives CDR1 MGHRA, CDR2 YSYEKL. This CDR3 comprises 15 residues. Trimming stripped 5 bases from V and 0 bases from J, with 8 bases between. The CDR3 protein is CASSSPPSGANVLTF. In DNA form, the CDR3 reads TGCGCCAGCAGCTCCCCCCCCTCTGGGGCCAACGTCCTGACTTTC.

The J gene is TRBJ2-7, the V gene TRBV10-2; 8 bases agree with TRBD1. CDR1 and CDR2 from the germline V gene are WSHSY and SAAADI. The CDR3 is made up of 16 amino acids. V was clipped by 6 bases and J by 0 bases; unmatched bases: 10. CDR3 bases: TGCGCCAGCAGCGAACCCAGGGGGCGCCCCTCCTACGAGCAGTACTTC. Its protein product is CASSEPRGRPSYEQYF.

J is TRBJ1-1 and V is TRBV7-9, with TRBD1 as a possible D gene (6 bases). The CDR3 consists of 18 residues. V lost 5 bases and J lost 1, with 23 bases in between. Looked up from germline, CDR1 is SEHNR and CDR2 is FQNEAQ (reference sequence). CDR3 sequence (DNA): TGTGCCAGCAGCCCAACTCTGAGCGGGGGGCGGGCGAACACTGAAGCTTTCTTT. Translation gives CASSPTLSGGRANTEAFF.

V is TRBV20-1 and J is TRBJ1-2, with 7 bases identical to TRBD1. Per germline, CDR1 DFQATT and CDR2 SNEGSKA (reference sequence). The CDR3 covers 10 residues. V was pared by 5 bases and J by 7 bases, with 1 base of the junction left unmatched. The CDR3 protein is CSARDSGYTF. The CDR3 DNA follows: TGCAGTGCTCGGGACAGTGGCTACACCTTC.

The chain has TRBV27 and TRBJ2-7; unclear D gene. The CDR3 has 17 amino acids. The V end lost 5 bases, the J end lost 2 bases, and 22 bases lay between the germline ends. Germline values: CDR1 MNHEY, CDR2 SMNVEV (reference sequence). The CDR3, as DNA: TGTGCCAGCAGTCTCATGTCTGTGGGCAGAGGAACCTACGAGCAGTACTTC. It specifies CASSLMSVGRGTYEQYF.

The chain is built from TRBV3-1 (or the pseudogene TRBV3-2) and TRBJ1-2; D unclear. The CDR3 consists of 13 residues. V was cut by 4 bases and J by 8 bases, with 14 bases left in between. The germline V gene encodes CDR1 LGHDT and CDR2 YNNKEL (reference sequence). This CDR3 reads CASSPTLRRGYTF. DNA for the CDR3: TGTGCCAGCAGCCCGACGCTCCGGAGGGGCTACACCTTC.

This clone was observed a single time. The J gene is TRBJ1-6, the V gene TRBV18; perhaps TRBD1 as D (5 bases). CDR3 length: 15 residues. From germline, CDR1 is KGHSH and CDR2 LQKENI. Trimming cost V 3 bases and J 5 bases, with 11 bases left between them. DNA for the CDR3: TGTGCCAGCTCACCCGGGAGAGGGGATAATTCACCCCTCCACTTT. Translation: CASSPGRGDNSPLHF.

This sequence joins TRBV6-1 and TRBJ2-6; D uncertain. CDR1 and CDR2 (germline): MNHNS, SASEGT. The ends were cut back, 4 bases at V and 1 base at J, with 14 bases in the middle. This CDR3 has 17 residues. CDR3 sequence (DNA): TGTGCCAGCAGTGGGTTAGGAAAATCTTCTGGGGCCAACGTCCTGACTTTC. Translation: CASSGLGKSSGANVLTF.

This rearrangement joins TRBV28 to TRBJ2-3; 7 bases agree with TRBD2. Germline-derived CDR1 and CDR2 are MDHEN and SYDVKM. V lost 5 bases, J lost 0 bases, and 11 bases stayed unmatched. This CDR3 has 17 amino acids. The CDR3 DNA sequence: TGTGCCAGCAGTGCCCGGGTGGGACTAACTAGCACAGATACGCAGTATTTT. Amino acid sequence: CASSARVGLTSTDTQYF.